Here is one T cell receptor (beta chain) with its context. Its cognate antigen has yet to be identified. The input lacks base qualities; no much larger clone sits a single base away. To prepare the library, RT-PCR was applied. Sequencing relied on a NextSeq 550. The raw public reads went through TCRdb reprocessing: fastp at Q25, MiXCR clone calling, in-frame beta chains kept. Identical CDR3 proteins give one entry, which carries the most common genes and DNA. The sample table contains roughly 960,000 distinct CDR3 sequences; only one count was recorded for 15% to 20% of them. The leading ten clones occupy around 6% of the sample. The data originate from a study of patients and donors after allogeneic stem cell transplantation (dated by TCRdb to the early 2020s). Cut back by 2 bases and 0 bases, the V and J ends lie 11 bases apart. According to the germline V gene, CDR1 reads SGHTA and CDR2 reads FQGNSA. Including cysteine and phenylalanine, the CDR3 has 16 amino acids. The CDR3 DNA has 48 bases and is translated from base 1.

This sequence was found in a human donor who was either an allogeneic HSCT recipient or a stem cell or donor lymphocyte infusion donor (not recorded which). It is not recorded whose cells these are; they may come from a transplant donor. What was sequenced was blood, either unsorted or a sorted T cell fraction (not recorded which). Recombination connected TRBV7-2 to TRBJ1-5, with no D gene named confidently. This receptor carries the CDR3 CASSLLVGSSNQPQHF. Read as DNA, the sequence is TGTGCCAGCAGCTTATTGGTGGGGAGTAGCAATCAGCCCCAGCATTTT.